The following is a T cell receptor beta chain sequence with its context. Its antigen is unknown. Random hexamers were used to reverse transcribe an amount of roughly 0.45 to 1 ug RNA. Each CDR3 protein is one row after TCRdb ran MiXCR on the immunoSEQ multiplex PCR reads. Here the sample spans some 94,000 distinct CDR3 sequences, roughly 94% being singletons. FACS was used to enrich TEMRA cells, whereas the CD8+ and CD4+ T cells were obtained by negative isolation. The CDR3 length is 14 residues. V lost 5 bases, J lost 6 bases, and 14 bases lay in between. These data come from a study of CD8 T cells in Susac syndrome. Background on the study: When their blood was taken, the Susac syndrome patients had either not yet had any therapy, were taking corticosteroids, or were taking intravenous immunoglobulin alone. Study-wide findings and caveats: The authors found no clonal expansion in Susac syndrome CD4+ T cell repertoires. The study's TCR sequencing and HLA analysis covered a relatively small number of individuals, and the study acknowledged this.

The clonotype comes from a human donor with Susac syndrome. The chain links TRBV12-3 or TRBV12-4 to TRBJ2-1, with TRBD1 as a possible D gene (5 bases). Sequencing was performed on CD4+ T cells from PBMCs. The CDR3 DNA is TGTGCCAGCAGTCGGGCCGCACAGGCCAATGAGCAGTTCTTC. Protein sequence: CASSRAAQANEQFF.